This entry features one T cell receptor (beta chain) sequence. Its antigen is not known. These data belong to a study of T cells expressing NK-cell markers. From the 5' RACE reads, TCRdb lists one entry per CDR3 protein and no DNA. The listing contains about 380,000 distinct CDR3 sequences. General study results and limits: Topping the CD3+CD56-NKG2C+ fraction as well were these clonotypes, in a few donors.

Germline V gives CDR1 DFQATT, CDR2 SNEGSKA (reference sequence). The CDR3 runs to 12 residues. J is TRBJ2-1 and V is TRBV20-1. Sequencing used blood T cells: a sorted CD56 or NKG2C T cell subset, CD4+ or CD8+ T cells, or bulk PBMC T cells (not recorded which). The source of this sequence is a man aged 18-70 years in good health. The CDR3 is CSARHVGREQFF.